This TCR beta chain was sequenced in a study of Ad26.COV2.S vaccination and SARS-CoV-2 variants. Using immunoSEQ multiplex PCR, the repertoire was profiled, and TCRdb retains in-frame clones only, with some absent. The sample records over 85,000 clones, more than 65% being singletons. The receptor was isolated from a human donor who had recovered from COVID-19. This specimen was peripheral blood, taken after recovery from COVID-19.

The CDR3, as DNA: TGTGCCAGCAGTGCCAACACCGGGGAGCTGTTTTTT. Translation gives CASSANTGELFF. The V call is TRBV12-3 or TRBV12-4, the J call TRBJ2-2; D is undetermined. This CDR3 spans 12 amino acids. V shed 5 bases and J shed 2 bases, with 3 bases lying between them.